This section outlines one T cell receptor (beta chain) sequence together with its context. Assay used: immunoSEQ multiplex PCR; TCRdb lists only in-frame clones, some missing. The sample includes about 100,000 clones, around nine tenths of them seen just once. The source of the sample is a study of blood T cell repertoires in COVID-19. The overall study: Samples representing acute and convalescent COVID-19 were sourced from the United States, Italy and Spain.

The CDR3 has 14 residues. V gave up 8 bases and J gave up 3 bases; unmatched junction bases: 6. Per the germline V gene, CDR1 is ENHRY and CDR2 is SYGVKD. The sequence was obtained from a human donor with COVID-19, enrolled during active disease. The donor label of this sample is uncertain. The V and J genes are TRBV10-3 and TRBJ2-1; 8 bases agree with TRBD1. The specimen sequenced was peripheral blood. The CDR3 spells CAIRRQGIYNEQFF. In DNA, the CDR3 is TGTGCCATCCGAAGACAGGGGATCTACAATGAGCAGTTCTTC.